This T cell receptor (beta chain) was captured by sequencing in a study of blood T cell repertoires in COVID-19. CDR3 length: 13 residues. After removal of 5 bases from V and 4 bases from J, the junction contained 2 bases not matched to a gene. The repertoire was sequenced with immunoSEQ multiplex PCR; TCRdb's copy has only in-frame clones and lacks some. The table shows roughly 250,000 clones, with roughly 82% occurring only once. Sequenced input: peripheral blood. The J gene is TRBJ1-1, the V gene TRBV12-3 or TRBV12-4, with 9 bases matching TRBD1. This clonotype was obtained from a woman aged 70-85 years with acute or convalescent COVID-19. The CDR3 bases are TGTGCCAGCAGTCGGGACAGGGCCACTGAAGCTTTCTTT. Translation: CASSRDRATEAFF.